This T cell receptor (beta chain) emerged from a study of blood T cell repertoires in COVID-19. In the study overall: Acute and convalescent COVID-19 samples came from the United States, Italy and Spain. T cells, B-cell-depleted T cells, or PBMCs provided the cDNA or gDNA that served as material.

Study processing details: Reference gene primers were amplified, and this amplification served to estimate nucleated cell counts. The repertoire was sequenced with immunoSEQ multiplex PCR; TCRdb's copy has only in-frame clones and lacks some. The V and J calls and clone size come from that table; D and trimming were worked out from the DNA. The sample gives under 85,000 clones, roughly 89% of which show up once; approximately 3.3% is in the top ten. Germline assignment: CDR1 SGHTA and CDR2 FQGNSA. The CDR3 is made up of 17 amino acids. The V gene end was trimmed by 4 bases and the J gene end by 0 bases; junction bases not matched to a gene: 9.

This rearrangement joins TRBV7-2 to TRBJ2-5, with TRBD2 matching over 9 bases. The receptor's source is a middle-aged man with acute or convalescent COVID-19. The sample consisted of peripheral blood. CDR3 nucleotides: TGTGCCAGCAGCTCCAGGCGGGGGGGGCCCTACCAAGAGACCCAGTACTTC. Protein: CASSSRRGGPYQETQYF.